This TCR beta chain was observed in a study of breast tumors, draining lymph nodes, adjacent tissues. V was pared by 10 bases and J by 0 bases, with 21 bases between. Germline V gives CDR1 ENHRY, CDR2 SYGVKD. This CDR3 region has 16 residues. The lymph nodes were axillary draining lymph nodes from breast cancer patients. TCRdb redid the calling of the multiplex PCR reads with MiXCR, one entry per CDR3 protein. This sample has about 180,000 distinct CDR3 sequences, with around a third found just once. This chain uses TRBV10-3 with TRBJ2-5; D may match TRBD1 or TRBD2 (6 bases each). The sample was axillary lymph node tissue. The clonotype was recovered from a female donor with breast cancer. Some clones in this sample may be carry-over from other donors' samples. The CDR3 protein is CATQGLGGRDQETQYF. CDR3 coding DNA: TGTGCCACCCAGGGGCTCGGGGGCCGTGACCAAGAGACCCAGTACTTC.